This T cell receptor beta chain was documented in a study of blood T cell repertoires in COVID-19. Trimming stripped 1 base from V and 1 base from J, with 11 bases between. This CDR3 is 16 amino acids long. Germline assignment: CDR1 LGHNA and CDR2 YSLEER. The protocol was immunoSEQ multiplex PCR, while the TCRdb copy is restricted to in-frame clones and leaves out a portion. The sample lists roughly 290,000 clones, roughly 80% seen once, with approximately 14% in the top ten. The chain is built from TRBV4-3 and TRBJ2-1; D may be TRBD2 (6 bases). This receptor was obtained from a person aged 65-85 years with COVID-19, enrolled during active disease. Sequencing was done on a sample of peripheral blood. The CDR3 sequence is CASSQAGVGSYNEQFF. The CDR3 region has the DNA TGCGCCAGCAGCCAAGCGGGGGTTGGTTCCTACAATGAGCAGTTCTTC.